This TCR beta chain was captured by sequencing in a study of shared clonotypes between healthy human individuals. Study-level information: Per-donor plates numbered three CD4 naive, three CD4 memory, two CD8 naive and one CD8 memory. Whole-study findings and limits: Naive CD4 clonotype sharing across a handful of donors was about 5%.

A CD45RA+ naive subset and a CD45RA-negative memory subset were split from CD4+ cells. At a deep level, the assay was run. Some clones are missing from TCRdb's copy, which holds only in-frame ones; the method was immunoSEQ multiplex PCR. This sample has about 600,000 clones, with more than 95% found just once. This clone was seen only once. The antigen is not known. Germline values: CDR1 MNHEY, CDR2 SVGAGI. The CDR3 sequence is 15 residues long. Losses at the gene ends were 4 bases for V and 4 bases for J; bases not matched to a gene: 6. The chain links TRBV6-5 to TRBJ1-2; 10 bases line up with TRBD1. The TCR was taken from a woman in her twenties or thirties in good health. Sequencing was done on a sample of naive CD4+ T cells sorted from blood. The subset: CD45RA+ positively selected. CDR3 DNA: TGTGCCAGCAGTTCCGGGACAGGGGTTGCCTATGGCTACACCTTC. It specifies CASSSGTGVAYGYTF.